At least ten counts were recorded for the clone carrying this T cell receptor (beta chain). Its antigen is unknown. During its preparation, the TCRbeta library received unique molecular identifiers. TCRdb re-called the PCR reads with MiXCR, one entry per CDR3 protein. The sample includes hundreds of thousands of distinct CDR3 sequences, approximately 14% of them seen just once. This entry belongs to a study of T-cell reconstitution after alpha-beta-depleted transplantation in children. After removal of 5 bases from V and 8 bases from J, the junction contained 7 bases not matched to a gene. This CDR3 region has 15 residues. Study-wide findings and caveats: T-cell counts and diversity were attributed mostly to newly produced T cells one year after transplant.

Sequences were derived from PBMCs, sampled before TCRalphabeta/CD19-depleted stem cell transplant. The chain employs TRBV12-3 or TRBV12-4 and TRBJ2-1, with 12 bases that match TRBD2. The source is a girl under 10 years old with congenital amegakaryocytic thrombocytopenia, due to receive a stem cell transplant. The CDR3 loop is CASSPTSGSSYEQFF. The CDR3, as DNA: TGTGCCAGCAGTCCGACTAGCGGGAGTTCCTATGAGCAGTTCTTC.